Below, 18 T cell receptor beta chains from the same sample are listed, as sequenced in a study of blood T cell repertoires in COVID-19. Only in-frame clones appear in the TCRdb table, and some are missing; sequencing was by immunoSEQ multiplex PCR. The data show 150,000 to 200,000 clones, with roughly 89% seen just once and approximately 10% held by the top ten. The material sequenced was peripheral blood. These receptors all come from a woman in her sixties or seventies with COVID-19, enrolled during active disease.

CDR3 loop: CASSLEGQGYEQYF. Here the CDR3 DNA reads TGCGCCAGCAGCTTGGAGGGACAGGGCTACGAGCAGTACTTC. This chain connects TRBV5-1 to TRBJ2-7; 9 bases match TRBD1. Trimming cost V 0 bases and J 3 bases; bases outside gene matches: 1. CDR1 and CDR2 (germline): SGHRS, YFSETQ. The CDR3 runs 14 residues.

The J gene is TRBJ1-2, the V gene TRBV7-2, with D unclear. The ends were cut back, 6 bases at V and 1 base at J, with 6 bases in the middle. This CDR3 is built from 12 residues. CDR1 and CDR2 (germline): SGHTA, FQGNSA. The CDR3 region has the DNA TGTGCCAGCAGTCAAAATAACTATGGCTACACCTTC. This translates into CASSQNNYGYTF.

This clone has just one count. The chain recombines TRBV2 with TRBJ1-5; 7 bases match TRBD1. CDR1 and CDR2 (germline): SNHLY, FYNNEI. The CDR3 sequence is 15 residues long. V dropped 7 bases and J dropped 3; count of bases not matched to a gene: 9. The DNA of the CDR3 is TGTGCCAGCAAGCTAAGACAGGGCGACAATCAGCCCCAGCATTTT. Residues: CASKLRQGDNQPQHF.

V and J are TRBV30 and TRBJ2-7; possible D gene TRBD1, 6 bases. This CDR3 has 13 residues. The germline V and J ends were trimmed by 3 bases and 4 bases, with 13 bases remaining between them. In germline, CDR1 is GTSNPN, CDR2 SVGIG (reference sequence). CDR3 in amino acids: CAWSPGQYYEQYF. The CDR3 DNA reads TGTGCCTGGAGCCCGGGACAATATTACGAGCAGTACTTC.

J is TRBJ2-1 and V is TRBV11-2; D possibly corresponds to TRBD2 (6 bases). This CDR3 spans 18 amino acids. V was shortened by 1 base and J by 4 bases, with 20 bases between the two germline ends. Looked up from germline, CDR1 is SGHAT and CDR2 is FQNNGV. DNA of the CDR3: TGTGCCAGCAGCTTAGTAGGGTGGGAGGCAGTTAATTACAATGAGCAGTTCTTC. The encoded protein is CASSLVGWEAVNYNEQFF.

J is TRBJ2-2 and V is TRBV6-5; possibly TRBD1 for D (6 bases). Looked up from germline, CDR1 is MNHEY and CDR2 is SVGAGI. This CDR3 is built from 15 residues. V was shortened by 6 bases and J by 3 bases, with 14 bases between the two germline ends. The CDR3: CASRNRETDTGELFF. Here the CDR3 DNA reads TGTGCCAGCAGAAACAGGGAAACAGACACCGGGGAGCTGTTTTTT.

This chain connects TRBV5-1 to TRBJ2-1; unclear D gene. V lost 4 bases and J 0 bases, leaving 5 bases between the germline ends. Per the germline V gene, CDR1 is SGHRS and CDR2 is YFSETQ. CDR3 length: 13 amino acids. The chain's CDR3 is CASSVNSYNEQFF. In nucleotides, the CDR3 is TGCGCCAGCAGCGTAAACTCCTACAATGAGCAGTTCTTC.

The chain has TRBV5-1 and TRBJ1-4, with 10 bases aligning to TRBD1. V gave up 2 bases and J gave up 2 bases; unmatched junction bases: 6. CDR3 length: 17 amino acids. Germline CDR1 reads SGHRS; CDR2 reads YFSETQ. The CDR3 sequence is CASSLGGTGATNEKLFF. The DNA for the CDR3 is TGCGCCAGCAGCTTAGGGGGGACAGGGGCCACTAATGAAAAACTGTTTTTT.

This rearrangement joins TRBV2 to TRBJ2-1; perhaps TRBD2 as D (6 bases). CDR1 is SNHLY and CDR2 is FYNNEI in the germline V gene. V lost 3 bases and J 13 bases, leaving 13 bases between the germline ends. CDR3 size: 12 residues. The CDR3 nucleotides read TGTGCCAGCAGTGAGTATAGCGGATATCAGTTCTTC. This gives the protein CASSEYSGYQFF.

The gene calls are TRBV18 and TRBJ1-2; 8 bases line up with TRBD1. The J segment lost 0 bases and the V segment lost 6 bases, leaving 9 bases of the junction unmatched. CDR3 size: 16 residues. Germline V gene data show CDR1 as KGHSH and CDR2 as LQKENI. CDR3 sequence (DNA): TGTGCCAGCTCGGCGAGACAGGGGACTTCTAACTATGGCTACACCTTC. Its protein is CASSARQGTSNYGYTF.

The gene calls are TRBV28 and TRBJ1-4, with D perhaps matching TRBD1 (6 bases). Per the germline V gene, CDR1 is MDHEN and CDR2 is SYDVKM. Trimming cost V 4 bases and J 8 bases, with 14 bases left between them. The CDR3 covers 14 residues. Written as DNA, the CDR3 is TGTGCCAGCAGTTCCTCAGGGGAGGGGGAAAAACTGTTTTTT. Translating gives CASSSSGEGEKLFF.

The chain employs TRBV6-6 and TRBJ1-4, with TRBD1 as a possible D gene (5 bases). V was cut by 2 bases and J by 7 bases, with 14 bases left in between. The CDR3 length is 15 residues. The germline gives CDR1 MNHNY, CDR2 SVGAGI (reference sequence). CDR3 sequence: CASSYVSGGVEKLFF. As DNA, the CDR3 is TGTGCCAGCAGTTACGTTTCAGGAGGGGTTGAAAAACTGTTTTTT.

Here the CDR3 reads CASTPGLDWIRDTQYF. The CDR3 DNA is TGTGCCAGCACCCCCGGACTAGATTGGATCCGAGATACGCAGTATTTT. The chain couples TRBV7-6 to TRBJ2-3; TRBD2 aligns across 7 bases. Germline CDR1 and CDR2: SGHVS and FNYEAQ. CDR3 size: 16 residues. The junction had 15 bases not matched to a gene; V was cut back by 7 bases and J by 5 bases.

The chain combines TRBV11-3 with TRBJ2-1; 12 nucleotides line up with TRBD1. The germline gives CDR1 SGHNT, CDR2 YENEEA. The length of the CDR3 is 17 residues. V was clipped by 2 bases and J by 5 bases; unmatched bases: 7. The CDR3 nucleotides are TGTGCCAGCAGCTTAAAGGGACAGGGGGCGAAAGACAATGAGCAGTTCTTC. Its protein product is CASSLKGQGAKDNEQFF. The full variable domain, completed using reference TRBV11-3 and TRBJ2-1, is EAGVVQSPRYKIIEKKQPVAFWCNPISGHNTLYWYLQNLGQGPELLIRYENEEAVDDSQLPKDRFSAERLKGVDSTLKIQPAELGDSAVYLCASSLKGQGAKDNEQFFGPGTRLTVL.

The chain couples TRBV6-5 to TRBJ1-2; D is unresolved. Trimming removed 0 bases from V and 7 bases from J, with 15 bases in between. CDR3 length: 15 amino acids. CDR1 MNHEY and CDR2 SVGAGI come from the germline V gene. In DNA, the CDR3 is TGTGCCAGCAGTTACTCTACTGCTCTGTCGGGTGGCTACACCTTC. Its translation is CASSYSTALSGGYTF.

The chain combines TRBV6-1 with TRBJ2-6, with 12 bases aligning to TRBD1. J gave up 2 bases and V 3 bases, and 2 bases lay outside the gene matches. CDR3 length: 17 residues. CDR1 and CDR2 from the germline V gene are MNHNS and SASEGT. CDR3 DNA: TGTGCCAGCAGTGATGGGACAGGGGGCGCTGGGGCCAACGTCCTGACTTTC. This gives the protein CASSDGTGGAGANVLTF.

The genes are TRBV10-3 and TRBJ1-1, with D maybe TRBD1 (6 bases). The CDR3 contains 14 residues. Per germline, CDR1 ENHRY and CDR2 SYGVKD. Trimming cost V 2 bases and J 4 bases, with 11 bases left between them. The CDR3: CAISERGSSTEAFF. The CDR3 bases are TGTGCCATCAGTGAGAGGGGGTCCTCCACTGAAGCTTTCTTT.

The chain has TRBV28 and TRBJ1-1, with D hard to call. V shed 7 bases and J shed 1 base, with 16 bases lying between them. The CDR3 contains 15 residues. Germline CDR1 and CDR2: MDHEN and SYDVKM. The CDR3 nucleotides are TGTGCCAGCACCCTCCACCTGGAGAAGAACACTGAAGCTTTCTTT. Protein product: CASTLHLEKNTEAFF.